This T cell receptor beta chain was captured in a study of blood T cell repertoires in COVID-19. The repertoire was sequenced with immunoSEQ multiplex PCR; TCRdb's copy has only in-frame clones and lacks some. The table lists hundreds of thousands of clones, roughly four fifths of them singletons. Material for sequencing was PBMCs or T cells enriched from blood (not recorded which). The TCR originated in a woman in her forties or fifties who had been exposed to COVID-19.

This chain's CDR3 is CATSDSGHYGYTF. CDR3 DNA sequence: TGTGCCACCAGTGATTCGGGACATTATGGCTACACCTTC. The chain couples TRBV24-1 to TRBJ1-2; D is perhaps TRBD1 (6 bases). In germline, CDR1 is KGHDR, CDR2 SFDVKD. V was cut by 2 bases and J by 5 bases, with 8 bases left in between. The CDR3 runs to 13 residues.